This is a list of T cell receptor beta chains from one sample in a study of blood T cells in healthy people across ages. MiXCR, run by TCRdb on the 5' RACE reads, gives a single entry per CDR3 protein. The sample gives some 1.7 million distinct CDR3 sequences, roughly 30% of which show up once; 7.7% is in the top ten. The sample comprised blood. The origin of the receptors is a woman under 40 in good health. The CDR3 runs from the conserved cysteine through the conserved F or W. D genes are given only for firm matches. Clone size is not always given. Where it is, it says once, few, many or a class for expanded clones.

CDR3: CSARDLLGGVNTEAFF
DNA: TGCAGTGCTAGAGATCTCCTTGGGGGAGTGAACACTGAAGCTTTCTTT
D: -
J: TRBJ1-1
V: TRBV20-1
size: once

CDR3: CASEGAVVEETQYF
DNA: TGTGCCAGCGAAGGGGCAGTCGTTGAAGAGACCCAGTACTTC
D: -
J: TRBJ2-5
V: TRBV6-2/TRBV6-3
size: few

CDR3: CASSVGQGVASNTEAFF
DNA: TGTGCCAGCAGCGTGGGACAGGGGGTGGCCTCCAACACTGAAGCTTTCTTT
D: TRBD1
J: TRBJ1-1
V: TRBV5-6
size: -

CDR3: CSASSDRHNEQFF
DNA: TGCAGTGCTTCGTCGGACAGGCACAATGAGCAGTTCTTC
D: TRBD1
J: TRBJ2-1
V: TRBV20-1
size: -

CDR3: CSVEFRGRETQYF
DNA: TGCAGCGTTGAATTCCGGGGGCGGGAGACCCAGTACTTC
D: -
J: TRBJ2-5
V: TRBV29-1
size: few

CDR3: CASSFRESGRLNTEAFF
DNA: TGTGCCAGCAGCTTCCGGGAGTCGGGCCGCCTTAACACTGAAGCTTTCTTT
D: -
J: TRBJ1-1
V: TRBV7-8
size: -

CDR3: CASSLGVGGLTYGYTF
DNA: TGTGCCAGCAGCTTGGGTGTCGGGGGGCTTACCTATGGCTACACCTTC
D: -
J: TRBJ1-2
V: TRBV7-9
size: few

CDR3: CASSSGPKNQPQHF
DNA: TGTGCCAGCAGTTCCGGGCCTAAAAATCAGCCCCAGCATTTT
D: -
J: TRBJ1-5
V: TRBV28
size: -

CDR3: CSVAWSEGEQYF
DNA: TGCAGCGTTGCGTGGTCCGAAGGGGAGCAGTACTTC
D: -
J: TRBJ2-7
V: TRBV29-1
size: many

CDR3: CASSSPRRMYGYTF
DNA: TGTGCCAGCAGCTCCCCCAGACGGATGTATGGCTACACCTTC
D: -
J: TRBJ1-2
V: TRBV7-2
size: -

CDR3: CSGDAHQGETQYF
DNA: TGCAGCGGCGATGCCCATCAGGGGGAGACCCAGTACTTC
D: -
J: TRBJ2-5
V: TRBV29-1
size: many

CDR3: CASSLAKTSGANVLTF
DNA: TGTGCCAGCAGCCTCGCTAAAACCTCTGGGGCCAACGTCCTGACTTTC
D: -
J: TRBJ2-6
V: TRBV7-9
size: -

CDR3: CASSYAGRGGGTDTQYF
DNA: TGTGCCAGCAGTTACGCGGGGCGGGGGGGTGGCACAGATACGCAGTATTTT
D: TRBD2
J: TRBJ2-3
V: TRBV6-5
size: -

CDR3: CASSIAGGSLDEQYF
DNA: TGTGCCAGTAGTATAGCTGGCGGGAGTCTGGACGAGCAGTACTTC
D: TRBD2
J: TRBJ2-7
V: TRBV19
size: few

CDR3: CASSDSQGQSYEQYF
DNA: TGTGCCAGCAGCGACTCTCAGGGGCAGAGCTACGAGCAGTACTTC
D: -
J: TRBJ2-7
V: TRBV7-9
size: -

CDR3: CSARLRLFTDTQYF
DNA: TGCAGTGCTAGACTCCGGTTATTCACAGATACGCAGTATTTT
D: -
J: TRBJ2-3
V: TRBV20-1
size: many

CDR3: CASSAGGSWETQYF
DNA: TGTGCCAGCAGCGCGGGGGGCTCCTGGGAGACCCAGTACTTC
D: TRBD2
J: TRBJ2-5
V: TRBV7-2
size: once